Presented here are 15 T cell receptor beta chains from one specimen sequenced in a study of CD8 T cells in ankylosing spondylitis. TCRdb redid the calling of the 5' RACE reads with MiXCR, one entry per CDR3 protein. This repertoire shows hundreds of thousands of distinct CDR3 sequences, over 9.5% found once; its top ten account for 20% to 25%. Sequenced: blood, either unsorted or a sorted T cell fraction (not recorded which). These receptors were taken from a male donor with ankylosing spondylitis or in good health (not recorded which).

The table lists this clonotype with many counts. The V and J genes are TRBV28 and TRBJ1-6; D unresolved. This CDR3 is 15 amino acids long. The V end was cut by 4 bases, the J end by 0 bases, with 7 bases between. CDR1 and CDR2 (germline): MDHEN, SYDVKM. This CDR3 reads CASSSVSSYNSPLHF. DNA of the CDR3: TGTGCCAGCAGTTCAGTGAGCTCCTATAATTCACCCCTCCACTTT.

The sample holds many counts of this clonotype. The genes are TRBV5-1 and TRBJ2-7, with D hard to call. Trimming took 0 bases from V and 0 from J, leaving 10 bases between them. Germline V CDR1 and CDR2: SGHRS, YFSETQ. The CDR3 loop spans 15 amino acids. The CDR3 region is CASSLEVYRSYEQYF. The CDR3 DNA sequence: TGCGCCAGCAGCTTGGAAGTTTATCGCTCCTACGAGCAGTACTTC.

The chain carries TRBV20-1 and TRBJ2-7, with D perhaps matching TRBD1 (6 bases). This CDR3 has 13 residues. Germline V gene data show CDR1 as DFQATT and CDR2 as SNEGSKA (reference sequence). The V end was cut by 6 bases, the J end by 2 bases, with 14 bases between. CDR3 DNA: TGCAGTGCCCCCCTTTACAGGGCCTACGAGCAGTACTTC. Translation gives CSAPLYRAYEQYF.

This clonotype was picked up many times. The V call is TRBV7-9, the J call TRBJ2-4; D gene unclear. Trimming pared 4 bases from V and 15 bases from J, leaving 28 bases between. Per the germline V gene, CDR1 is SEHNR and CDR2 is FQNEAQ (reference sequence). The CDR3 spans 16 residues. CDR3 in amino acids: CASSSAQENRATSGYF. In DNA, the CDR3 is TGTGCCAGCAGCTCAGCTCAAGAGAACCGGGCCACGAGTGGGTACTTC.

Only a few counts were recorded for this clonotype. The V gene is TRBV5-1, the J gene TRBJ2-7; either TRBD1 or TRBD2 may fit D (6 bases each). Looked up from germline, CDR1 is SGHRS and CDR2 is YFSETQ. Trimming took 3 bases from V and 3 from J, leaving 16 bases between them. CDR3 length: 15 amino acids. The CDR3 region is CASSWGTGAFYEQYF. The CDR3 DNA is TGCGCCAGCAGCTGGGGGACGGGGGCCTTCTACGAGCAGTACTTC.

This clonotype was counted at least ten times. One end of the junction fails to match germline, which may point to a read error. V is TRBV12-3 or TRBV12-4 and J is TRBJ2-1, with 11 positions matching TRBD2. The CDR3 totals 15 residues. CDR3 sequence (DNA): TGCGCCAGCAGTTCTAGCGGGGGGTCCTACAATGAGCAGTTCTTC. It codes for CASSSSGGSYNEQFF.

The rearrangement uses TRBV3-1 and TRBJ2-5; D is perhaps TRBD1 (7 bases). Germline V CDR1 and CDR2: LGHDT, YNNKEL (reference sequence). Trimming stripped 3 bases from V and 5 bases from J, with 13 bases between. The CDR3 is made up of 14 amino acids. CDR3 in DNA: TGTGCCAGCAGCCACCCGACAGGGAGGGAGACCCAGTACTTC. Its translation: CASSHPTGRETQYF.

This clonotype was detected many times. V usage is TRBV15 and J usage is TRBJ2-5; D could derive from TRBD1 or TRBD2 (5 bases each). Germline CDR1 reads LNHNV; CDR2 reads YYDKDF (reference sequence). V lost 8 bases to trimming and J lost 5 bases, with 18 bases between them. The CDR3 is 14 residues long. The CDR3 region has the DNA TGTGCCACCGGAGATAGTAGCGAGGGGGAGACCCAGTACTTC. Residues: CATGDSSEGETQYF.

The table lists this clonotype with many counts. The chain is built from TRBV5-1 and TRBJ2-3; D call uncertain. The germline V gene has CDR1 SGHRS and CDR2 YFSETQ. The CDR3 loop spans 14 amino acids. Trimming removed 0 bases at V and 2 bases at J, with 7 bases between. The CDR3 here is CASSLGQLTDTQYF. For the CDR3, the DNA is TGCGCCAGCAGCTTGGGTCAGCTCACAGATACGCAGTATTTT.

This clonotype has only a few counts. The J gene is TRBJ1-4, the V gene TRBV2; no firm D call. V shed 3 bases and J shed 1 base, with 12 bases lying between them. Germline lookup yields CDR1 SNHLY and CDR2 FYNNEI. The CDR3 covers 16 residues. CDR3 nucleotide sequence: TGTGCCAGCAGTGAGGACCGCGGGAAAACTAATGAAAAACTGTTTTTT. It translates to CASSEDRGKTNEKLFF.

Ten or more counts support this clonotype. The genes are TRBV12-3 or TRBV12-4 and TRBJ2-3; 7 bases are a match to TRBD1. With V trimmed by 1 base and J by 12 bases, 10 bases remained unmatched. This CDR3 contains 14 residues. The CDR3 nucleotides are TGTGCCAGCAGTTTAGGGCCCGAACAGGGGAACCAGTATTTT. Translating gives CASSLGPEQGNQYF.

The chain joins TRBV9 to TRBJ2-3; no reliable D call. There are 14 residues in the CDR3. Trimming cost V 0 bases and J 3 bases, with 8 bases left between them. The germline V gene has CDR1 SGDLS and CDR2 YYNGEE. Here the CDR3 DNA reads TGTGCCAGCAGCGTAGCCCAGCGTACAGATACGCAGTATTTT. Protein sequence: CASSVAQRTDTQYF.

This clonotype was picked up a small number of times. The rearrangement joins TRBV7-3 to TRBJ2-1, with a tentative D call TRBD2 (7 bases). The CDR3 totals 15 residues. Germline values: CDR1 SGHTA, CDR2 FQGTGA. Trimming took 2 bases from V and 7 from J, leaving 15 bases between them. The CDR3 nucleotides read TGTGCCAGCAGCTTAGTGGGGGGGGCTCGGAATGAGCAGTTCTTC. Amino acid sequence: CASSLVGGARNEQFF.

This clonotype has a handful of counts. CDR3 region: CASRDNTGGYTF. CDR3 DNA: TGTGCCAGCAGGGACAACACAGGAGGCTACACCTTC. The gene calls are TRBV28 and TRBJ1-2; D perhaps matches TRBD1 (5 bases). This CDR3 region has 12 residues. Germline CDR1 MDHEN, CDR2 SYDVKM. V was shortened by 6 bases and J by 8 bases, with 13 bases between the two germline ends.

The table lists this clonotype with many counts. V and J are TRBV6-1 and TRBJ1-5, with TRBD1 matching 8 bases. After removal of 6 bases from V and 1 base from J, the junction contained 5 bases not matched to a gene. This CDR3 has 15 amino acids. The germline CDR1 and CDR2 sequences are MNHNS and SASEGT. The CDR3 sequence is CASSVTGESNQPQHF. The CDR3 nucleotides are TGTGCCAGCAGCGTGACAGGGGAGAGCAATCAGCCCCAGCATTTT.